The clone carrying this TCR beta chain turned up a few times. As yet, its antigen is unknown. No DNA is shown, since the ends of the CDR3 on it are uncertain; the CDR3 is the one TCRdb lists. The CDR3 is made up of 14 amino acids, end residues included. Germline CDR1 LGHNA, CDR2 YSLEER. Quantitative 5'-RACE with molecular barcodes was used to make the TCR beta libraries. TCRdb used MiXCR to reprocess the 5' RACE reads, holding one entry per CDR3 protein. Of a few hundred thousand distinct CDR3 sequences listed, under 25% are singletons. This specimen comes from a study of CD8 T cells in ankylosing spondylitis. Regarding the study as a whole: Reactive arthritis synovial fluid and blood previously showed some of these motif variants. From matched ankylosing spondylitis synovial fluid, disease-linked clones were reportedly recovered at significantly enriched levels. For ankylosing spondylitis blood, a TCR beta motif of about eight highly homologous variants appeared characteristic.

The sequence derives from a female donor with ankylosing spondylitis or in good health (not recorded which). This rearrangement joins TRBV4-3 to TRBJ2-7; no check of the table's D call, TRBD1, against the DNA was made. Sequencing was carried out using blood, either unsorted or a sorted T cell fraction (not recorded which). CDR3 amino acids: CASSLRARGYEQYF.